This T cell receptor beta chain was found in a study of CD8 T cells in ankylosing spondylitis. In this sample, this clonotype turned up a few times. Molecular-barcoded quantitative 5'-RACE produced these TCR beta libraries. TCRdb recomputed calls from the 5' RACE reads with MiXCR, one row per CDR3 protein. The data contain roughly 130,000 distinct CDR3 sequences, roughly 8.4% of them singletons. The sample comprised synovial fluid, either unsorted or a sorted T cell fraction (not recorded which). The sequence was collected from a male donor with ankylosing spondylitis.

CDR3 nucleotide sequence: TGTGCCAGCAGCTGGAAGGGGGGCGACTATGGCTACACCTTC. Its protein is CASSWKGGDYGYTF. The rearrangement joins TRBV7-2 to TRBJ1-2, with D tentatively TRBD1 (6 bases). Looked up from germline, CDR1 is SGHTA and CDR2 is FQGNSA. This CDR3 has 14 amino acids. The V and J ends lost 4 bases and 3 bases respectively, with 12 bases between them.